The rows below give T cell receptor beta chains drawn from one sample of a study of OX40 agonist ivuxolimab in advanced cancers. TCRdb keeps only in-frame clones here, not all; method: immunoSEQ multiplex PCR. The sample includes just under 75,000 clones, 92% of them seen just once. Source: CD4+ or CD8+ T cells sorted from blood, taken in a trial of the OX40 agonist ivuxolimab. The receptors shown here come from an adult with an advanced solid tumor such as melanoma, head and neck, liver or kidney cancer. CDR3s include the opening cysteine and the closing phenylalanine or tryptophan. Fields, in order: V gene, CDR3 protein.

V gene: TRBV5-1
CDR3 protein: CASGAYPTDTQYF

V gene: TRBV7-9
CDR3 protein: CASSQDRLSSYEQYF

V gene: TRBV10-1
CDR3 protein: CASSGSLGVGQTEAFF

V gene: TRBV7-8
CDR3 protein: CASTKQGSNTGELFF

V gene: TRBV29-1
CDR3 protein: CSVPTGYGYTF

V gene: TRBV30
CDR3 protein: CAWSVLGAEQYF

V gene: TRBV19
CDR3 protein: CASSNQVGNQPQHF

V gene: TRBV2
CDR3 protein: CASSAGGSVKDQHF

V gene: TRBV19
CDR3 protein: CASSNTDQETQYF

V gene: TRBV18
CDR3 protein: CASSRDLSGELFF

V gene: TRBV7-8
CDR3 protein: CASSLGGGGVIGEQFF

V gene: TRBV30
CDR3 protein: CAWSSPTDTQYF

V gene: TRBV5-1
CDR3 protein: CASSPPDSSYEQYF

V gene: TRBV2
CDR3 protein: CASGGESTDTQYF

V gene: TRBV6-5
CDR3 protein: CASSTGQGGYEQYF

V gene: TRBV7-9
CDR3 protein: CASSWGLASEGFF

V gene: TRBV2
CDR3 protein: CASTQAGQINEKLFF

V gene: TRBV18
CDR3 protein: CASSRLTGTGPANTEAFF

V gene: TRBV6-6
CDR3 protein: CASSSTGPYNEQFF

V gene: TRBV4-1
CDR3 protein: CASSQDSSGRTGSEDTQYF

V gene: TRBV11-3
CDR3 protein: CASTTGRAPYNEQFF

V gene: TRBV6-5
CDR3 protein: CASKLQGSNEKLFF

V gene: TRBV29-1
CDR3 protein: CSVGSGVGILYGYTF

V gene: TRBV2
CDR3 protein: CARGGESDTQYF

V gene: TRBV7-9
CDR3 protein: CASSLAVAQAEAFF

V gene: TRBV12-5
CDR3 protein: CASGTGNSGNTIYF

V gene: TRBV28
CDR3 protein: CASSFSGAGTGELFF

V gene: TRBV18
CDR3 protein: CASSHQGQGNTDTQYF

V gene: TRBV14
CDR3 protein: CASSQARTGSGYTF

V gene: TRBV18
CDR3 protein: CASSPRLAGGTDTQYF

V gene: TRBV7-6
CDR3 protein: CASSLGASGRASTDTQYF

V gene: TRBV5-8
CDR3 protein: CASSYENPFNEKLFF

V gene: TRBV7-2
CDR3 protein: CASSSKGEPGELFF

V gene: TRBV5-4
CDR3 protein: CASSLGRGLNYEQYF

V gene: TRBV5-6
CDR3 protein: CASSKLGQGKHNEQFF

V gene: TRBV18
CDR3 protein: CASSPSGDTEAFF

V gene: TRBV5-4
CDR3 protein: CASRNGTAPRVTQYF

V gene: TRBV9
CDR3 protein: CASSPVANTEAFF

V gene: TRBV6-1
CDR3 protein: CASSLDGFSTPLHF

V gene: TRBV11-2
CDR3 protein: CASSLDRTSGEQFF

V gene: TRBV27
CDR3 protein: CASSLGGRGSEAFF

V gene: TRBV6-5
CDR3 protein: CASSRQGEKLFF

V gene: TRBV6-6
CDR3 protein: CASSYTDRVNEQFF

V gene: TRBV7-2
CDR3 protein: CASSKPGRISGNTIYF

V gene: TRBV7-9
CDR3 protein: CASSPSGSTYNEQFF

V gene: TRBV30
CDR3 protein: CAWSIYRGSTEAFF

V gene: TRBV10-1
CDR3 protein: CASSASTTETQYF

V gene: TRBV27
CDR3 protein: CASSLWGAPDTQYF

V gene: TRBV18
CDR3 protein: CASSAAGGAAEAFF

V gene: TRBV27
CDR3 protein: CASSSSGTGPYEQYF

V gene: TRBV18
CDR3 protein: CASSPPQTEAFF

V gene: TRBV9
CDR3 protein: CASSDLGQGLAKETQYF

V gene: TRBV7-2
CDR3 protein: CASKISGIGETQYF

V gene: TRBV7-2
CDR3 protein: CASSLLRNTGELFF